This T cell receptor (beta chain) was obtained from a study of shared clonotypes between healthy human individuals. Using immunoSEQ multiplex PCR, the repertoire was profiled, and TCRdb retains in-frame clones only, with some absent. The sample consists of 2 million to 3 million clones, approximately 93% of them appearing once. The TCR sequence derives from a man younger than 30 in good health. Some clones in this sample may be carry-over from other donors' samples. The specimen was naive CD4+ T cells from PBMCs. As for subset: CD45RA+ positively selected.

The CDR3 protein is CATSRDPLSGTEAFF. As DNA, the CDR3 is TGTGCCACCAGCAGAGATCCGTTGTCGGGCACTGAAGCTTTCTTT. The chain links TRBV15 to TRBJ1-1, with D hard to call. Between the trimmed V and J ends, which lost 0 bases and 4 bases, there was a span of 12 bases. Germline values: CDR1 LNHNV, CDR2 YYDKDF (reference sequence). The CDR3 consists of 15 residues.